Following are 14 T cell receptor beta chains from one sample sequenced in a study of regulatory dendritic cells for organ transplantation. Measured with immunoSEQ multiplex PCR; TCRdb has only the in-frame clones, and not every one. The sample carries roughly 23,000 clones, 85% recorded once. Sorted subsets were CFSE-labeled and cultured roughly five days with allogeneic dendritic cells. The antigens of these receptors remain unknown. The material sequenced was naive CD4+ T cells from blood cultured with dendritic cells. Subset reported: CD45RA+ naive T cells. The receptors stem from a human donor in good health.

The genes are TRBV9 and TRBJ2-1; D gene unclear. Per germline, CDR1 SGDLS and CDR2 YYNGEE. V was pared by 2 bases and J by 10 bases, with 10 bases between. The CDR3 consists of 12 residues. CDR3 sequence (DNA): TGTGCCAGCAGCGTGAACAGCAGGGAGCAGTTCTTC. It translates to CASSVNSREQFF. Full variable domain (missing parts from reference TRBV9 and TRBJ2-1): DSGVTQTPKHLITATGQRVTLRCSPRSGDLSVYWYQQSLDQGLQFLIQYYNGEERAKGNILERFSAQQFPDLHSELNLSSLELGDSALYFCASSVNSREQFFGPGTRLTVL.

The chain joins TRBV27 to TRBJ1-4; no definite D call. The germline V and J ends were trimmed by 5 bases and 8 bases, with 18 bases remaining between them. Germline V gene data show CDR1 as MNHEY and CDR2 as SMNVEV (reference sequence). The CDR3 totals 15 residues. The CDR3 coding sequence is TGTGCCAGCAGTCCTTCCCGGGCAGCGGGGGAAAAACTGTTTTTT. Protein sequence: CASSPSRAAGEKLFF.

The chain is built from TRBV6-5 and TRBJ1-2; no definite D call. Germline CDR1 reads MNHEY; CDR2 reads SVGAGI. There are 14 residues in the CDR3. V shed 5 bases and J shed 8 bases, with 18 bases lying between them. The DNA of the CDR3 is TGTGCCAGCAGTCCCTATCGTGCTTCGGCCGGCTACACCTTC. Encoded protein: CASSPYRASAGYTF.

This chain joins TRBV9 and TRBJ1-3, with a tentative D call TRBD1 (5 bases). CDR1 and CDR2 (germline): SGDLS, YYNGEE. V dropped 0 bases and J dropped 4 bases, with 8 bases sitting between them. The CDR3 has 14 amino acids. CDR3 nucleotides: TGTGCCAGCAGCGTAGGGGGGAGAGGAAACACCATATATTTT. Translation gives CASSVGGRGNTIYF.

A note on this clone: The sample has other DNA sequences that encode this CDR3 too. This chain uses TRBV11-3 with TRBJ2-3; no clear D. The CDR3 runs to 14 residues. V was cut by 1 base and J by 0 bases, with 5 bases left in between. Per germline, CDR1 SGHNT and CDR2 YENEEA. CDR3 sequence (DNA): TGTGCCAGCAGCTTAGGGAGAAGCACAGATACGCAGTATTTT. Amino acid sequence: CASSLGRSTDTQYF.

This chain links TRBV20-1 with TRBJ1-2; D is unresolved. The CDR3 is 10 residues long. Trimming removed 4 bases at V and 7 bases at J, with 7 bases between. Looked up from germline, CDR1 is DFQATT and CDR2 is SNEGSKA (reference sequence). The CDR3 nucleotides read TGCAGTGCTACGGGAGGTGGCTACACCTTC. Encoded protein: CSATGGGYTF.

The V gene is TRBV5-4, the J gene TRBJ2-1, with 9 bases matching TRBD1. The ends lost 5 bases at V and 9 bases at J; junction bases unmatched: 12. The CDR3 is made up of 15 amino acids. Germline V gene lookup returns CDR1 SGHNT and CDR2 YYREEE (reference sequence). CDR3 nucleotides: TGTGCCAGCAGTCCTCCCGGGACAGGGAACCGTGAGCAGTTCTTC. This codes for CASSPPGTGNREQFF.

The chain uses TRBV5-4 and TRBJ1-3; no reliable D call. The CDR3 sequence is 15 residues long. V shed 3 bases and J shed 3 bases, with 13 bases lying between them. Germline CDR1 and CDR2: SGHNT and YYREEE (reference sequence). In nucleotides, the CDR3 is TGTGCCAGCAGCTCCCTACAGAGGGATGGAAACACCATATATTTT. Amino acid sequence: CASSSLQRDGNTIYF. Filled out from reference TRBV5-4 and TRBJ1-3, the complete variable domain reads ETGVTQSPTHLIKTRGQQVTLRCSSQSGHNTVSWYQQALGQGPQFIFQYYREEENGRGNFPPRFSGLQFPNYSSELNVNALELDDSALYLCASSSLQRDGNTIYFGEGSWLTVV.

This clone occurred a few times. CDR3 DNA: TGCGCCAGCAGTCAATCAACACGGGACAATCAGCCCCAGCATTTT. Residues: CASSQSTRDNQPQHF. This chain connects TRBV23-1 to TRBJ1-5; D unclear. TRBV23-1 falls under the ORF class, with uncertain function. CDR3 length: 15 residues. Trimming removed 0 bases from V and 3 bases from J, with 9 bases in between.

The V and J genes are TRBV2 and TRBJ2-1; D might be TRBD1 (6 bases). The V and J ends lost 7 bases and 6 bases respectively, with 13 bases between them. Germline values: CDR1 SNHLY, CDR2 FYNNEI. The CDR3 totals 13 residues. In DNA, the CDR3 is TGTGCCAGCAAGGGGGACCAAGCCAATGAGCAGTTCTTC. It encodes CASKGDQANEQFF.

The chain has TRBV6-4 and TRBJ1-5; D is undetermined. The V gene's germline CDR1 is MRHNA and CDR2 SNTAGT. CDR3 length: 14 amino acids. Trimming shortened V by 6 bases and J by 0 bases, and 9 bases separated the two germline ends. The CDR3 DNA follows: TGTGCCAGCAGGGGAGCCTATAGCAATCAGCCCCAGCATTTT. Protein sequence: CASRGAYSNQPQHF.

The chain is built from TRBV7-8 and TRBJ2-7; the D is unclear. Deletions cut 3 bases from V and 5 bases from J, with 14 bases between. Germline V gene lookup returns CDR1 SGHVS and CDR2 FQNEAQ. The CDR3 totals 14 residues. CDR3 sequence (DNA): TGTGCCAGCAGCTTTGGTCGCTTTCAAAACGAGCAGTACTTC. As protein: CASSFGRFQNEQYF.

The genes are TRBV9 and TRBJ2-1; D is uncertain. Per germline, CDR1 SGDLS and CDR2 YYNGEE. V dropped 3 bases and J dropped 8 bases, with 18 bases sitting between them. The CDR3 length is 15 residues. As DNA, the CDR3 is TGTGCCAGCAGCGATAGGAGCGACCCCCCCGATGAGCAGTTCTTC. It translates to CASSDRSDPPDEQFF.

The chain employs TRBV7-2 and TRBJ2-7; D is possibly TRBD1 (6 bases). CDR3 length: 18 amino acids. Germline V gene lookup returns CDR1 SGHTA and CDR2 FQGNSA. Trimming removed 1 base at V and 1 base at J, with 20 bases between. In DNA, the CDR3 is TGTGCCAGCAGCTTAGTATCAACTTTGACAGGCCCTTCCTACGAGCAGTACTTC. This encodes CASSLVSTLTGPSYEQYF.